The present TCR beta chain was sequenced within a study of beta chain features in type 1 diabetes. V dropped 1 base and J dropped 4 bases, with 14 bases sitting between them. CDR3 size: 15 residues. Germline-derived CDR1 and CDR2 are SGDLS and YYNGEE. cDNA synthesis used the whole RNA isolate, giving expressed TCRB sequences. Only in-frame clones appear in the TCRdb table, and some are missing; sequencing was by immunoSEQ multiplex PCR. The sample has about 150,000 clones, 11% seen once. V is TRBV9 and J is TRBJ2-5; D gene unclear. Material for sequencing was central memory CD4+ T cells from blood. The receptor was derived from a man aged 18-30 years in good health. CDR3 nucleotide sequence: TGTGCCAGCAGCGTAAACGTAGCAGTAGGAGAGACCCAGTACTTC. It is translated as CASSVNVAVGETQYF. Drawing the rest from reference TRBV9 and TRBJ2-5, the complete variable domain is DSGVTQTPKHLITATGQRVTLRCSPRSGDLSVYWYQQSLDQGLQFLIQYYNGEERAKGNILERFSAQQFPDLHSELNLSSLELGDSALYFCASSVNVAVGETQYFGPGTRLLVL.